The 8 T cell receptor beta chains below all came from one sample that was sequenced in a study of technical replicates of blood from several donors. Sequencing used immunoSEQ multiplex PCR; TCRdb keeps in-frame clones, though not all of them. The sample carries about 88,000 clones, 92% recorded once. Sequenced: T cells isolated from PBMCs. The origin of the receptors is a human donor in good health.

V is TRBV18 and J is TRBJ1-3; 9 bases agree with TRBD1. CDR3 length equals 17 residues. With V trimmed by 0 bases and J by 3 bases, 6 bases remained unmatched. The germline V gene encodes CDR1 KGHSH and CDR2 LQKENI. CDR3 protein: CASSPPGQGRLGNTIYF. In DNA, the CDR3 is TGTGCCAGCTCACCACCAGGACAGGGGAGGCTTGGAAACACCATATATTTT.

The V and J genes are TRBV2 and TRBJ2-3, with D possibly matching TRBD2 (6 bases). Trimming removed 7 bases at V and 3 bases at J, with 20 bases between. The CDR3 has 16 amino acids. Looked up from germline, CDR1 is SNHLY and CDR2 is FYNNEI. The CDR3 bases are TGTGCCAGCAACCCGTCGAGGAACGCGGGAACAGATACGCAGTATTTT. Translating it yields CASNPSRNAGTDTQYF.

The chain employs TRBV10-3 and TRBJ2-2; 8 bases map to TRBD2. J was trimmed by 6 bases and V by 6 bases; bases with no gene match: 12. The length of the CDR3 is 16 residues. Germline-derived CDR1 and CDR2 are ENHRY and SYGVKD. The CDR3 here is CAIRMGSGGEAGELFF. The CDR3 DNA reads TGTGCCATCAGGATGGGAAGCGGGGGAGAAGCCGGGGAGCTGTTTTTT.

V and J are TRBV6-4 and TRBJ2-2; D remains unclear. V lost 4 bases, J lost 5 bases, and 5 bases lay in between. This CDR3 has 12 residues. CDR1 is MRHNA, CDR2 SNTAGT, per germline. CDR3 protein: CASSGGTGELFF. CDR3 nucleotides: TGTGCCAGCAGTGGAGGAACCGGGGAGCTGTTTTTT.

The V and J genes are TRBV11-3 and TRBJ2-2; the D gene is possibly TRBD1 (6 bases). The germline CDR1 and CDR2 sequences are SGHNT and YENEEA. V was cut by 2 bases and J by 5 bases, with 9 bases left in between. The CDR3 loop spans 14 amino acids. The CDR3 region has the DNA TGTGCCAGCAGCTTAAGAGGGGGAACCGGGGAGCTGTTTTTT. It codes for CASSLRGGTGELFF.

This rearrangement joins TRBV4-1 to TRBJ2-5; D is ambiguous. The ends were cut back, 4 bases at V and 1 base at J, with 7 bases in the middle. CDR1 and CDR2 from the germline V gene are MGHRA and YSYEKL. The CDR3 is 13 amino acids. CDR3 DNA sequence: TGCGCCAGCAGCCTGTTGGCCCAAGAGACCCAGTACTTC. Translation: CASSLLAQETQYF.

The chain combines TRBV9 with TRBJ2-3; 9 bases map to TRBD2. The CDR3 is made up of 16 amino acids. Trimming took 3 bases from V and 5 from J; bases not matched to a gene: 10. Germline CDR1 and CDR2: SGDLS and YYNGEE. The CDR3 nucleotides read TGTGCCAGCAGCGCCTCCGGGCGGGGGGGCCAAGATACGCAGTATTTT. Protein: CASSASGRGGQDTQYF.

The chain links TRBV5-4 to TRBJ1-1; TRBD1 might be the D (5 bases). The CDR3 contains 14 residues. Germline CDR1 and CDR2: SGHNT and YYREEE (reference sequence). The V gene lost 0 bases and the J gene lost 11 bases, with 17 bases spanning the gap. The CDR3 loop is CASSLAGSGQGAFF. CDR3 nucleotides: TGTGCCAGCAGCTTGGCCGGTTCAGGGCAAGGGGCTTTCTTT.